This record looks at one TCR beta chain sequence and its context. Germline V gives CDR1 LNHDA, CDR2 SQIVND (reference sequence). Trimming took off 1 base at V and 7 bases at J, with 7 bases between the two ends. This CDR3 contains 12 residues. This record comes from a study of OX40 agonist ivuxolimab in advanced cancers. Study-wide background: Eligibility rules accepted prior anti-PD-1, anti-PD-L1 or anti-CTLA-4 therapy, and 40% to 50% had some.

Profiling relied on immunoSEQ multiplex PCR, and the TCRdb table lists in-frame clones only, not all of them. This table holds under 90,000 clones, around 86% found once. The TCR originated in an adult with an advanced solid tumor such as melanoma, head and neck, liver or kidney cancer. The sample here was CD4+ or CD8+ T cells sorted from blood, taken in a trial of the OX40 agonist ivuxolimab. The chain employs TRBV19 and TRBJ1-1; D gene ambiguous. For the CDR3, the DNA is TGTGCCAGTAGTATAGGGGTTGGTGAAGCTTTCTTT. It encodes CASSIGVGEAFF.